This T cell receptor (beta chain) stems from a study of blood T cell repertoires in COVID-19. Data came from immunoSEQ multiplex PCR; TCRdb stores just in-frame clones and leaves some out. The profile shows some 490,000 clones, more than 85% of them singletons. This clonotype was obtained from a woman aged 55-75 years who had recovered from COVID-19. Material for sequencing was PBMCs or T cells enriched from blood (not recorded which).

The CDR3 loop reads CATSDLRTGGSRTDTQYF. CDR3 nucleotide sequence: TGTGCCACCAGTGATTTAAGGACAGGGGGCAGTAGAACAGATACGCAGTATTTT. J is TRBJ2-3 and V is TRBV24-1; 11 nucleotides match TRBD1. J was trimmed by 3 bases and V by 1 base; bases with no gene match: 8. Germline CDR1 is KGHDR and CDR2 is SFDVKD. There are 18 residues in the CDR3.